This T cell receptor (beta chain) was obtained from a study of shared clonotypes between healthy human individuals. Study information: Three plates each covered CD4 naive and memory; CD8 naive two, CD8 memory one. The study, taken as a whole, reports: Among non-shared clonotypes, generation probabilities were lower than among those shared by all four donors. Estimated richness was generally greater in naive than memory subsets.

CD4+ cells were split into CD45RA+ naive and CD45RA-negative memory subsets. This clone was recorded only once. Its antigen is currently unknown. TCRdb keeps only in-frame clones here, not all; method: immunoSEQ multiplex PCR. The sample records millions of clones, approximately 90% being singletons. The CDR3 length is 13 residues. With V trimmed by 3 bases and J by 6 bases, 3 bases remained unmatched. CDR1 is SQVTM and CDR2 is ANQGSEA in the germline V gene. This receptor was identified in a man younger than 35 in good health. The V call is TRBV29-1, the J call TRBJ2-1; 9 nucleotides align to TRBD1. Sequencing input: naive CD4+ T cells sorted from blood. Stated subset: CD45RA+ positively selected. CDR3 sequence reads: CSVDRTGANEQFF. CDR3 DNA: TGCAGCGTTGACAGGACAGGGGCCAATGAGCAGTTCTTC.